This T cell receptor (beta chain) was sequenced in a study of blood T cell repertoires in COVID-19. About the research overall: Sites in the United States, Italy and Spain provided acute and convalescent COVID-19 samples.

CDR3 length: 14 amino acids. V was trimmed by 3 bases and J by 8 bases, leaving 14 bases between them. Germline V lookup: CDR1 KGHSH, CDR2 LQKENI. During active infection, Seattle patients enrolled and were then monitored through disease. Clones were sequenced by immunoSEQ multiplex PCR, and TCRdb holds only the in-frame ones, with some missing. The sample contains fewer than 700,000 clones, approximately 88% of which appear only once. This TCR was sampled from a woman aged 45-59 years with COVID-19, enrolled during active disease. What was sequenced was peripheral blood. The chain links TRBV18 to TRBJ2-4, with a tentative D call TRBD1 (6 bases). This CDR3 is CASSPDVQGDIQYF. DNA for the CDR3: TGTGCCAGCTCACCGGACGTACAGGGAGACATTCAGTACTTC.